This T cell receptor beta chain was found in a study of blood T cell repertoires in COVID-19. Study as a whole: Collection of acute and convalescent COVID-19 samples took place in the United States, Italy and Spain. T cells, B-cell-depleted T cells, or PBMCs provided the cDNA or gDNA that served as material.

Original processing notes: The authors estimated nucleated cell counts from reference gene primer amplification. Sequencing was performed with immunoSEQ multiplex PCR; in TCRdb, only in-frame clones are kept and a portion is missing. Clonal size and the V and J genes are those of that table, whereas D and trimming came from the DNA. The data show fewer than 35,000 clones, with approximately 86% seen just once and roughly 1.8% held by the top ten. Per germline, CDR1 MDHEN and CDR2 SYDVKM. The ends were cut back, 10 bases at V and 4 bases at J, with 17 bases in the middle. The CDR3 is made up of 14 amino acids.

This chain connects TRBV28 to TRBJ1-5; D may be TRBD1 (5 bases). Sequenced sample: peripheral blood. The TCR was taken from a man older than 75 with active or convalescent COVID-19. The CDR3 DNA reads TGTGCCATCCTGGGTCAGGGAAATAATCAGCCCCAGCATTTT. This gives the protein CAILGQGNNQPQHF.